This T cell receptor beta chain was found in a study of blood T cell repertoires in COVID-19. On the study more broadly: There were acute and convalescent COVID-19 samples, and they came from the United States, Italy and Spain. The cDNA or gDNA used as material had been derived from T cells, B-cell-depleted T cells, or PBMCs.

The CDR3 covers 14 residues. Germline-derived CDR1 and CDR2 are MNHEY and SVGAGI. Losses at the gene ends were 4 bases for V and 6 bases for J; bases not matched to a gene: 6. Original data processing: It was from reference gene primer amplification that nucleated cell counts were estimated. The protocol was immunoSEQ multiplex PCR, while the TCRdb copy is restricted to in-frame clones and leaves out a portion. The DNA was the basis for D and trimming; V, J and clone size are from that table. The sample yields roughly 220,000 clones, roughly 84% seen once. The chain is built from TRBV6-5 and TRBJ1-1, with 9 positions matching TRBD1. Sequences were obtained from peripheral blood. This sequence originates from a man aged 25-45 years with active or convalescent COVID-19. CDR3: CASSWTGQGAEAFF. The CDR3 DNA is TGTGCCAGCAGTTGGACGGGACAGGGCGCTGAAGCTTTCTTT.